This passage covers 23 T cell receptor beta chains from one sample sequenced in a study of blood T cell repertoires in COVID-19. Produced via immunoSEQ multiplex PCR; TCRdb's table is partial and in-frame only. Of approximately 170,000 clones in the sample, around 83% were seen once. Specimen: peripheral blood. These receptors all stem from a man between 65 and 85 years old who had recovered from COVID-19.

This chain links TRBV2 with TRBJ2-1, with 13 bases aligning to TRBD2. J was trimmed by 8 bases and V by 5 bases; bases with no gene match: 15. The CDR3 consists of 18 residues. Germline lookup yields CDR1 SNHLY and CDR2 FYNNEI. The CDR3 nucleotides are TGTGCCAGCAGTCGGAGGGGTGGACTAGCGGGAGTTCGGCATGAGCAGTTCTTC. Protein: CASSRRGGLAGVRHEQFF.

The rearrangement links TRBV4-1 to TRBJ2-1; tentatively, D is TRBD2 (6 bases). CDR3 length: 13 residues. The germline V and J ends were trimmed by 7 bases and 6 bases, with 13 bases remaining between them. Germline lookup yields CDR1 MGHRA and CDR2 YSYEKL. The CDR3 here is CASTSVARNEQFF. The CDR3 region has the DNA TGCGCCAGCACTAGCGTAGCGCGCAATGAGCAGTTCTTC.

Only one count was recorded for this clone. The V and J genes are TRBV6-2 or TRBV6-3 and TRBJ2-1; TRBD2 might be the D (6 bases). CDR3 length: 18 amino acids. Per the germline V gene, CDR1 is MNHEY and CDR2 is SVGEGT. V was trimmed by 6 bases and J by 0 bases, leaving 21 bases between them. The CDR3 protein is CASSPYGGGLYSYNEQFF. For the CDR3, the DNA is TGTGCCAGCAGCCCTTATGGGGGAGGCCTCTACTCCTACAATGAGCAGTTCTTC.

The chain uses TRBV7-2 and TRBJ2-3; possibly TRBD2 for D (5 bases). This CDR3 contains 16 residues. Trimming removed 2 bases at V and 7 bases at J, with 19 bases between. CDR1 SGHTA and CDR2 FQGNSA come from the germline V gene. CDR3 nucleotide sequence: TGTGCCAGCAGCTTAATGGAGGCACCCCTGACGTATACGCAGTATTTT. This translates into CASSLMEAPLTYTQYF. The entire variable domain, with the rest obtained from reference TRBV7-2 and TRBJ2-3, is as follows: GAGVSQSPSNKVTEKGKDVELRCDPISGHTALYWYRQSLGQGLEFLIYFQGNSAPDKSGLPSDRFSAERTGGSVSTLTIQRTQQEDSAVYLCASSLMEAPLTYTQYFGPGTRLTVL.

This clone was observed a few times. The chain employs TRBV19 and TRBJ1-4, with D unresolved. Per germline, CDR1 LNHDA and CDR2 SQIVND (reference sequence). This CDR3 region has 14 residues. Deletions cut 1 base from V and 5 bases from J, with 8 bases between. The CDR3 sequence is CASSIGRMNEKLFF. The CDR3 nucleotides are TGTGCCAGTAGTATAGGGCGGATGAATGAAAAACTGTTTTTT.

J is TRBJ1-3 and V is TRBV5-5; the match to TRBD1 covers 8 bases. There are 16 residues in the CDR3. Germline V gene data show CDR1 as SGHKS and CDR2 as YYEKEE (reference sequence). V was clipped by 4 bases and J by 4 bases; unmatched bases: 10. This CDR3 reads CASSPGPTGVGNTIYF. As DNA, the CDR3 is TGTGCCAGCAGCCCAGGGCCGACAGGGGTAGGAAACACCATATATTTT.

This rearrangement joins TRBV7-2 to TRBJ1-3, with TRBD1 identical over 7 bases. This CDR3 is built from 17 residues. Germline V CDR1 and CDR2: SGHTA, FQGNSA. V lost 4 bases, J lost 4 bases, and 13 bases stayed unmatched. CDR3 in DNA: TGTGCCAGCAGCTCGTCCATCGGGACAGTAGCGGGAAACACCATATATTTT. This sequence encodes CASSSSIGTVAGNTIYF. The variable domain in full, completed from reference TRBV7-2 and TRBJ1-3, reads GAGVSQSPSNKVTEKGKDVELRCDPISGHTALYWYRQSLGQGLEFLIYFQGNSAPDKSGLPSDRFSAERTGGSVSTLTIQRTQQEDSAVYLCASSSSIGTVAGNTIYFGEGSWLTVV.

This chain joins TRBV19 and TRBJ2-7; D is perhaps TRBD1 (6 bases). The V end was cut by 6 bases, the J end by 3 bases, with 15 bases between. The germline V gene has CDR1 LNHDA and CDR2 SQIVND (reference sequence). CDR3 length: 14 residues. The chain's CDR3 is CASSSTGNGYEQYF. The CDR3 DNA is TGTGCCAGTAGCTCGACAGGTAATGGCTACGAGCAGTACTTC. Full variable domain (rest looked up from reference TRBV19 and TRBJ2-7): DGGITQSPKYLFRKEGQNVTLSCEQNLNHDAMYWYRQDPGQGLRLIYYSQIVNDFQKGDIAEGYSVSREKKESFPLTVTSAQKNPTAFYLCASSSTGNGYEQYFGPGTRLTVT.

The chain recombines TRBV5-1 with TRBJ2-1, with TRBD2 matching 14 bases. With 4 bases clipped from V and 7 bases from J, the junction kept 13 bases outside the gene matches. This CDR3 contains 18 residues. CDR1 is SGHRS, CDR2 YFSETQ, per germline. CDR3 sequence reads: CASSPGLAGVYGENEQFF. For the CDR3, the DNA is TGCGCCAGCAGCCCGGGACTAGCGGGAGTGTATGGTGAGAATGAGCAGTTCTTC.

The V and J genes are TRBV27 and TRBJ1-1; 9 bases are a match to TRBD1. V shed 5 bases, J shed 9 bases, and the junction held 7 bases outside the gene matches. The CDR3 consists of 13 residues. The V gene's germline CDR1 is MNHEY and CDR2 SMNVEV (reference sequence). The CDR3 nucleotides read TGTGCCAGCAGTCCTTTTACAGGGGGCAAAGCTTTCTTT. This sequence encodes CASSPFTGGKAFF.

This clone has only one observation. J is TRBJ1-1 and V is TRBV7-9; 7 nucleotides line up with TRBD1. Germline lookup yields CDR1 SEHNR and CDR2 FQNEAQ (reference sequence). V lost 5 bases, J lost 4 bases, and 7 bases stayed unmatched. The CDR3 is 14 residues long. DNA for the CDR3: TGTGCCAGCAGCCGAGGGGGCACGGGCACTGAAGCTTTCTTT. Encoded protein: CASSRGGTGTEAFF.

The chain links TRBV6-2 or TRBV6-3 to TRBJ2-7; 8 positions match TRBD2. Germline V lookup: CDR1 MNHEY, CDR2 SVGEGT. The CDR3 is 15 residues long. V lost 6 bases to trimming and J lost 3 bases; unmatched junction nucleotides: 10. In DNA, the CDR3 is TGTGCCAGCAGCGGACGTGGAGCGGGGGACTACGAGCAGTACTTC. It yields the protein CASSGRGAGDYEQYF.

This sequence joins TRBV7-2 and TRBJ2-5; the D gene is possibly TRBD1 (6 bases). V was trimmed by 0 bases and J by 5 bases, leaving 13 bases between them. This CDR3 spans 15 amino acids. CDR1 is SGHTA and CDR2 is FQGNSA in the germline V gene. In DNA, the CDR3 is TGTGCCAGCAGCTTAGCTGGGGGCTTAGGGGAGACCCAGTACTTC. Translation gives CASSLAGGLGETQYF.

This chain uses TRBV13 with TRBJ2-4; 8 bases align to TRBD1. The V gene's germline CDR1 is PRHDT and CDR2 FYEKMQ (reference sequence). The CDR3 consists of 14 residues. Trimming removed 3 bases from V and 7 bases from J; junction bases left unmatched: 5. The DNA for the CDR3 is TGTGCCAGCAGCTTTGGGGACAGGCCGAACATTCAGTACTTC. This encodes CASSFGDRPNIQYF.

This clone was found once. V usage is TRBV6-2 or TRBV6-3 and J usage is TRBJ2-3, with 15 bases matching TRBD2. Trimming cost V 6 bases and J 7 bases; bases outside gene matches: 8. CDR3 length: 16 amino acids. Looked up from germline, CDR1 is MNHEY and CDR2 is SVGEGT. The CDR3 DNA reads TGTGCCAGCAGCCCTTGGACTAGCGGGAGGGCTAATACGCAGTATTTT. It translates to CASSPWTSGRANTQYF.

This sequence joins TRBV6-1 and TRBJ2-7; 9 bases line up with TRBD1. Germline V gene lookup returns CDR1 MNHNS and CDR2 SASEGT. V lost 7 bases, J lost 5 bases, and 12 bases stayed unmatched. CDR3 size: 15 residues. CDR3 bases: TGTGCCAGCAAACGCGGGACAGGGTTGTCCGACGAGCAGTACTTC. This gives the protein CASKRGTGLSDEQYF.

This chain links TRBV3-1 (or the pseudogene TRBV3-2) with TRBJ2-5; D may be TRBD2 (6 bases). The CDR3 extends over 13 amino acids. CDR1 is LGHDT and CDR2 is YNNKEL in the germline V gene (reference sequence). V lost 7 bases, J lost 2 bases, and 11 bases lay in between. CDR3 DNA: TGTGCCAGCATGGAGGGACTGCAAGAGACCCAGTACTTC. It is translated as CASMEGLQETQYF.

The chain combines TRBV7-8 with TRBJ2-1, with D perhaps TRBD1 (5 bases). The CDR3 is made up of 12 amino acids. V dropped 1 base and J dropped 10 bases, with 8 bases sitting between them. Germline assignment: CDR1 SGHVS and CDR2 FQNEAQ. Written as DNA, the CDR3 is TGTGCCAGCAGCTTAGGCCCAGGGGAGCAGTTCTTC. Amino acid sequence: CASSLGPGEQFF.

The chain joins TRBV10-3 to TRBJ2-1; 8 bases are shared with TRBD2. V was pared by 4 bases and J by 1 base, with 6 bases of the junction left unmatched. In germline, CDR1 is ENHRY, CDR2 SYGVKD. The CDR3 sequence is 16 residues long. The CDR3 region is CAISGALAGSYNEQFF. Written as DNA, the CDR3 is TGTGCCATCAGTGGGGCGCTAGCGGGTTCCTACAATGAGCAGTTCTTC.

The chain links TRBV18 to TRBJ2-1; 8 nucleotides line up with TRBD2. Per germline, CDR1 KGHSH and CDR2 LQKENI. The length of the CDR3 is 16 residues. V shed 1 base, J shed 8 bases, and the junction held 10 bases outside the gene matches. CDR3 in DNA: TGTGCCAGCTCACCACTAAGAGCGGGAGTCAGGGATGAGCAGTTCTTC. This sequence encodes CASSPLRAGVRDEQFF.

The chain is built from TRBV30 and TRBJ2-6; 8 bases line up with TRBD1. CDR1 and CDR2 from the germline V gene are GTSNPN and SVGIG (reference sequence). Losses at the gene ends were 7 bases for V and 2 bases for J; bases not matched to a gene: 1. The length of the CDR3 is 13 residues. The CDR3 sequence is CALTGAGANVLTF. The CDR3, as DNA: TGTGCCTTGACAGGGGCTGGGGCCAACGTCCTGACTTTC.

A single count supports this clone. CDR3 amino acids: CASSLTKDQPQHF. In DNA, the CDR3 is TGTGCCAGCAGCTTAACTAAAGATCAGCCCCAGCATTTT. This chain uses TRBV11-2 with TRBJ1-5, with D uncertain. The CDR3 covers 13 residues. CDR1 SGHAT and CDR2 FQNNGV come from the germline V gene. V lost 2 bases to trimming and J lost 5 bases, with 7 bases between them.

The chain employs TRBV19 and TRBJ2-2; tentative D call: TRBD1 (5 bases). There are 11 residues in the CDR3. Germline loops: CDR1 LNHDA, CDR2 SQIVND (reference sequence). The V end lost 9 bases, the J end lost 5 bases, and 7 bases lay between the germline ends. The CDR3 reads CASRQTGELFF. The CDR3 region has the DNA TGTGCCAGCCGACAGACCGGGGAGCTGTTTTTT.